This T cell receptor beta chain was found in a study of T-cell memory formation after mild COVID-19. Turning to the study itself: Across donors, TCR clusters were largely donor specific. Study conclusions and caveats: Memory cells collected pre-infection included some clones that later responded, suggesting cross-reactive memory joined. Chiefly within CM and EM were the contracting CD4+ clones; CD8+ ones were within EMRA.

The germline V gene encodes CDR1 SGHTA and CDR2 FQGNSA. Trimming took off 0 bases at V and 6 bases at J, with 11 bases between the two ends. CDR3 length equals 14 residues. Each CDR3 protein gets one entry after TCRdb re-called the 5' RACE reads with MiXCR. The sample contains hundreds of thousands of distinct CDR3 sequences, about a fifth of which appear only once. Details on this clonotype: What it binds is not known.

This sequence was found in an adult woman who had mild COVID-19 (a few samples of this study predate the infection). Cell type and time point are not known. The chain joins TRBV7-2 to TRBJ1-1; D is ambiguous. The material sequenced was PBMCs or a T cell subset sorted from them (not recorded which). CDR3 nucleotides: TGTGCCAGCAGCTTAGCAAGCAGTCCCTCTGAAGCTTTCTTT. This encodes CASSLASSPSEAFF.